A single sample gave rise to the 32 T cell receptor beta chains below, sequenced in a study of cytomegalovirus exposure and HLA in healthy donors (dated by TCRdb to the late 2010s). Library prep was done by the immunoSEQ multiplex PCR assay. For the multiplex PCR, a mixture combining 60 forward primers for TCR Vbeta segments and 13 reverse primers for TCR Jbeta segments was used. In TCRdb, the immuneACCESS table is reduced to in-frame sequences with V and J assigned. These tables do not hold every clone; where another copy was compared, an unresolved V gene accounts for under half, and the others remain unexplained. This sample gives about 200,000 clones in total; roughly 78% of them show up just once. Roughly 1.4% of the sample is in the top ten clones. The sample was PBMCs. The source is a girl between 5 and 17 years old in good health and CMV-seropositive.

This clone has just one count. CDR3 sequence: CASSQEGTLADNNEQFF. For the CDR3, the DNA is TGCGCCAGCAGCCAAGAAGGCACACTAGCGGACAACAATGAGCAGTTCTTC. The chain links TRBV4-1 to TRBJ2-1; 8 nucleotides align to TRBD2. The CDR3 covers 17 residues. CDR1 is MGHRA, CDR2 YSYEKL, per germline. V was clipped by 0 bases and J by 5 bases; unmatched bases: 9.

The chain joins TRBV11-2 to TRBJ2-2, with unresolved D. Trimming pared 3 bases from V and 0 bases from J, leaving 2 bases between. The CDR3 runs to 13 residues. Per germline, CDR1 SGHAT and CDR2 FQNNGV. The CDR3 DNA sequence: TGTGCCAGCAGCTTTACGAACACCGGGGAGCTGTTTTTT. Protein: CASSFTNTGELFF.

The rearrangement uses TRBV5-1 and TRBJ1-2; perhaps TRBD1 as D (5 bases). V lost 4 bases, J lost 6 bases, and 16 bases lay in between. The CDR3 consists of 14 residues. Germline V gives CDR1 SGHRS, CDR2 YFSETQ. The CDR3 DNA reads TGCGCCAGCAGCACGGGCGGGGGTATGGATGGCTACACCTTC. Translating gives CASSTGGGMDGYTF.

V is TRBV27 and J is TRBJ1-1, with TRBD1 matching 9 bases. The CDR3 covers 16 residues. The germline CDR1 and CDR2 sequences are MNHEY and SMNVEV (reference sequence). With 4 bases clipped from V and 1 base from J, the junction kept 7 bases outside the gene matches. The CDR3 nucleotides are TGTGCCAGCAGTTCTTCCGGGACAGGGCGGAACACTGAAGCTTTCTTT. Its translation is CASSSSGTGRNTEAFF.

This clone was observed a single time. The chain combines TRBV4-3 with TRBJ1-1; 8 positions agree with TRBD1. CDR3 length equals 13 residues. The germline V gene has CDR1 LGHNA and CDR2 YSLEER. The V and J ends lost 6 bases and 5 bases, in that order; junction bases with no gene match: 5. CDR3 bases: TGCGCCAGCAGGGCAGGGGGCGGAACTGAAGCTTTCTTT. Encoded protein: CASRAGGGTEAFF.

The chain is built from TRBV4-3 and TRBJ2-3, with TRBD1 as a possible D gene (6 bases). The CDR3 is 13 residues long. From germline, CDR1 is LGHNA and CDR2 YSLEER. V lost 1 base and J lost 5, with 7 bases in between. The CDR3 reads CASSQAGVDTQYF. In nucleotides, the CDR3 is TGCGCCAGCAGCCAAGCAGGGGTAGATACGCAGTATTTT.

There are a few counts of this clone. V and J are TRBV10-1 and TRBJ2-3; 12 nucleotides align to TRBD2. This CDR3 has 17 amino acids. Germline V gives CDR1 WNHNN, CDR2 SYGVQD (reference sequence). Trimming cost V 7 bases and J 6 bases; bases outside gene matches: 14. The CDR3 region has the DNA TGCGCCAGCACCCACACTAGCGGGGGGCCCACATCCGATACGCAGTATTTT. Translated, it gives CASTHTSGGPTSDTQYF.

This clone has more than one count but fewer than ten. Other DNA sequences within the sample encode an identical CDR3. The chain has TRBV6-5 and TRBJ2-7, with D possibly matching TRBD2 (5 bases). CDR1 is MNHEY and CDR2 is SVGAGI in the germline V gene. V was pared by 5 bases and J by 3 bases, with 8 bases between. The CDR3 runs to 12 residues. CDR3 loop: CASSPRDYEQYF. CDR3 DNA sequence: TGTGCCAGCAGTCCCCGGGACTACGAGCAGTACTTC.

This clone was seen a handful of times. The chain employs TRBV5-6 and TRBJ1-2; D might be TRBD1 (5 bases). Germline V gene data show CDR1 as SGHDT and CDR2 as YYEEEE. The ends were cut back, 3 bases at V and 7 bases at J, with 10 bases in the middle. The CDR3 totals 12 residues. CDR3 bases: TGTGCCAGCAGCTCGGGGGGGTCTGGCTACACCTTC. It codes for CASSSGGSGYTF.

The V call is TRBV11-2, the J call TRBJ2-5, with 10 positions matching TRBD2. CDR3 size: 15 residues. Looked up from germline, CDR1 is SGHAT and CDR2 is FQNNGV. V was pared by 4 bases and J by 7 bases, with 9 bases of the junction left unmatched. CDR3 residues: CASSWLAGDGWTQYF. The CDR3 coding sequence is TGTGCCAGCAGCTGGCTAGCGGGAGACGGGTGGACCCAGTACTTC.

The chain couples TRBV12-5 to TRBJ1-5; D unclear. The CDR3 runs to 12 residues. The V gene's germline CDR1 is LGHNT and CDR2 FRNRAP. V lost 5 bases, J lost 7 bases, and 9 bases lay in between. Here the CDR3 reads CASGTTLQPQHF. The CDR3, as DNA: TGTGCTAGTGGTACCACTCTCCAGCCCCAGCATTTT.

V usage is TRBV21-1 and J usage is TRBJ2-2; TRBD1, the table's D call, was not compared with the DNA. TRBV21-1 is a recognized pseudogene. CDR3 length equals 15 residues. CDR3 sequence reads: CASSRDQGETGELFF. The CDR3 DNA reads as TGTGCCAGCAGCAGGGATCAGGGGGAGACCGGGGAGCTGTTTTTT.

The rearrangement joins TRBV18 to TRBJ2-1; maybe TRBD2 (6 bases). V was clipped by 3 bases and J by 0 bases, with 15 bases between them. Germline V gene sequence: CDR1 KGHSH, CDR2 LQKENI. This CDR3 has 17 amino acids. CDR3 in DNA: TGTGCCAGCTCACCGCCGAGGGGAGGAAGCTCCTACAATGAGCAGTTCTTC. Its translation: CASSPPRGGSSYNEQFF.

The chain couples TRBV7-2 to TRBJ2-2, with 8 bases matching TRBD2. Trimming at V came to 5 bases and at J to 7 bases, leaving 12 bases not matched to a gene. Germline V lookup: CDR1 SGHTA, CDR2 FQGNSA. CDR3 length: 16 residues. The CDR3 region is CASSRNSAGVGGELFF. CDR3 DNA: TGTGCCAGCAGCCGAAACTCAGCGGGGGTTGGCGGGGAGCTGTTTTTT.

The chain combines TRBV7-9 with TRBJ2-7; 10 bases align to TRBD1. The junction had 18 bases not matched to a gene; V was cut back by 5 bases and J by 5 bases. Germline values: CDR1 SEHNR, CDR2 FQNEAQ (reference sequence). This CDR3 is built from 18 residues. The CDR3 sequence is CASSHRTGTGVGSNEQYF. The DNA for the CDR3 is TGTGCCAGCAGCCACCGGACCGGGACAGGGGTCGGGTCGAACGAGCAGTACTTC.

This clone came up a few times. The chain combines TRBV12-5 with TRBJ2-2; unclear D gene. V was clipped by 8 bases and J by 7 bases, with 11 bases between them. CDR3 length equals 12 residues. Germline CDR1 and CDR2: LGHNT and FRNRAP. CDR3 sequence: CASSAEIGELFF. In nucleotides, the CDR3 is TGTGCTAGTTCCGCGGAAATCGGGGAGCTGTTTTTT.

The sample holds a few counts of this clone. As DNA, the CDR3 is TGTGCCAGCAGTTACTCGGCAGGGCAGGCCCTCTATGGCTACACCTTC. Translation: CASSYSAGQALYGYTF. J is TRBJ1-2 and V is TRBV6-5; D might be TRBD1 (5 bases). From germline, CDR1 is MNHEY and CDR2 SVGAGI. V was trimmed by 0 bases and J by 4 bases, leaving 15 bases between them. The CDR3 length is 16 residues.

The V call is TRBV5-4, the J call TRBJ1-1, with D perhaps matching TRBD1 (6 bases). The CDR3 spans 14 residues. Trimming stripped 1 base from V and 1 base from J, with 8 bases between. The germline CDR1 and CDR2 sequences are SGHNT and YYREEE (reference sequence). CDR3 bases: TGTGCCAGCAGCTTGCAGGGGTCGAACACTGAAGCTTTCTTT. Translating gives CASSLQGSNTEAFF.

CDR3 in DNA: TGTGCCAGCAGTGGACAGGGGTGGCAGCCCCAGCATTTT. This encodes CASSGQGWQPQHF. The chain carries TRBV6-1 and TRBJ1-5; 8 bases are a match to TRBD1. V lost 4 bases to trimming and J lost 7 bases; unmatched junction nucleotides: 3. This CDR3 has 13 residues. The germline V gene encodes CDR1 MNHNS and CDR2 SASEGT.

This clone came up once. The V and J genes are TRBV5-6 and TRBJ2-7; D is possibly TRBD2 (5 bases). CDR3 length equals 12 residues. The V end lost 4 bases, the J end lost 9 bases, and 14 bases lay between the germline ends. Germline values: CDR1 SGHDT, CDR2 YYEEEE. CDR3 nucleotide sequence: TGTGCCAGCAGCCTTAGCGCTGGGGTGCAGTACTTC. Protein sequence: CASSLSAGVQYF.

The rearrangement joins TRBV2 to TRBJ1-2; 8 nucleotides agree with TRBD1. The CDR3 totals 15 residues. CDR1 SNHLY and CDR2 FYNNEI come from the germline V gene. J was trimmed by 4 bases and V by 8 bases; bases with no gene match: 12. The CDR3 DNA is TGTGCCAGCGACGTAGGGCAGGGGGCAACCTATGGCTACACCTTC. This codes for CASDVGQGATYGYTF.

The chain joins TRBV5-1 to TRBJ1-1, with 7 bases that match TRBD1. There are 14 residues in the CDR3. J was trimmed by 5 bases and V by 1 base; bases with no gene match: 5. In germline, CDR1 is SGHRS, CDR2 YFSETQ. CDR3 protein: CASSLYKGATEAFF. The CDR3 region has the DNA TGCGCCAGCAGCTTGTATAAGGGGGCTACTGAAGCTTTCTTT.

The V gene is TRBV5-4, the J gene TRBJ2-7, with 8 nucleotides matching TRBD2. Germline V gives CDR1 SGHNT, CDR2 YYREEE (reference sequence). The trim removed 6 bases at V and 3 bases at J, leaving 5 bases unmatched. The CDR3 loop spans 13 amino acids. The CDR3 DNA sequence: TGTGCCAGCACGGGGGGGGAGGACTACGAGCAGTACTTC. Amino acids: CASTGGEDYEQYF.

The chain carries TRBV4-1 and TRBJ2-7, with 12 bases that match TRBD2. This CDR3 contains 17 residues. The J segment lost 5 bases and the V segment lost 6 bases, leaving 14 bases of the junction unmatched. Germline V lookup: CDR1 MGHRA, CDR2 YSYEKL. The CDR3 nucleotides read TGCGCCAGCAGTCCCGAGGGTACTAGCGGGGGGTTGAACGAGCAGTACTTC. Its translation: CASSPEGTSGGLNEQYF.

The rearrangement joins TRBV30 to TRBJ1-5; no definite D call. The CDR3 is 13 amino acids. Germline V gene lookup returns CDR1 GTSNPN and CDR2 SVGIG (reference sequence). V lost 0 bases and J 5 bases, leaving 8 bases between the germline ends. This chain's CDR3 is CAWSVGGDQPQHF. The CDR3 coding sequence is TGTGCCTGGAGTGTCGGCGGGGATCAGCCCCAGCATTTT.

Written as DNA, the CDR3 is TGCGCCAGCAGCCAAGAAATTAGCGGGGGGGGCAATGAGCAGTTCTTC. As protein: CASSQEISGGGNEQFF. This chain links TRBV4-3 with TRBJ2-1; the match to TRBD2 covers 11 bases. Trimming removed 0 bases from V and 6 bases from J; junction bases left unmatched: 4. This CDR3 has 16 amino acids. CDR1 LGHNA and CDR2 YSLEER come from the germline V gene.

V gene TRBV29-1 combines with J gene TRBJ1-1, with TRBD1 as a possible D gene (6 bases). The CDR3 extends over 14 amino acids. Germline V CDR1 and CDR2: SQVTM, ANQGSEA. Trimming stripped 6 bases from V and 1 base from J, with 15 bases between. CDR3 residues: CSVHGSDRNTEAFF. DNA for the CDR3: TGCAGCGTGCACGGATCGGACAGGAACACTGAAGCTTTCTTT.

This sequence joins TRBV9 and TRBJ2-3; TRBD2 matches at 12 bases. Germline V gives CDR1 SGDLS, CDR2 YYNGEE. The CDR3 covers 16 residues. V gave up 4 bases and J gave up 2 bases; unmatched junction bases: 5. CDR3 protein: CASSPSGGGSTDTQYF. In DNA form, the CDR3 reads TGTGCCAGCAGCCCTAGCGGGGGGGGCTCCACAGATACGCAGTATTTT.

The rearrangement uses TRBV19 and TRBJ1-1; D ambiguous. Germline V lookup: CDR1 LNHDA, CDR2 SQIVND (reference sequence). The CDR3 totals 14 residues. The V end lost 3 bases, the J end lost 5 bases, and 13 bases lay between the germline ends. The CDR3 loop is CASSMVVSGTEAFF. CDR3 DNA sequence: TGTGCCAGTAGTATGGTGGTGAGCGGGACTGAAGCTTTCTTT. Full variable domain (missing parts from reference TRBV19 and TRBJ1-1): DGGITQSPKYLFRKEGQNVTLSCEQNLNHDAMYWYRQDPGQGLRLIYYSQIVNDFQKGDIAEGYSVSREKKESFPLTVTSAQKNPTAFYLCASSMVVSGTEAFFGQGTRLTVV.

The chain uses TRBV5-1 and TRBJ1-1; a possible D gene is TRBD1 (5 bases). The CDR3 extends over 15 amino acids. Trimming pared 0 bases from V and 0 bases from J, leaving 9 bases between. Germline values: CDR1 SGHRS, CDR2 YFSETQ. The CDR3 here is CASSLEGAVNTEAFF. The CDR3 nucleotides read TGCGCCAGCAGCTTGGAAGGGGCAGTGAACACTGAAGCTTTCTTT.

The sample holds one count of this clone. The CDR3: CASSSGTGNNEQFF. Written as DNA, the CDR3 is TGTGCCAGCAGCTCCGGGACAGGGAACAATGAGCAGTTCTTC. This chain connects TRBV11-3 to TRBJ2-1; 9 bases fit TRBD1. This CDR3 is 14 amino acids long. Germline CDR1 reads SGHNT; CDR2 reads YENEEA. With 4 bases clipped from V and 5 bases from J, the junction kept 3 bases outside the gene matches.

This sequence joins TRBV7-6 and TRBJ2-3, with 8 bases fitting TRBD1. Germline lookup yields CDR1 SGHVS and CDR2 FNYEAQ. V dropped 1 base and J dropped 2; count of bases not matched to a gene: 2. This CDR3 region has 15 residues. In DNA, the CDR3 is TGTGCCAGCAGCTTAGGGACAGGGAACACAGATACGCAGTATTTT. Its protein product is CASSLGTGNTDTQYF.